One and the same sample provided the 12 T cell receptor beta chains below, sequenced in a study of blood T cell repertoires in COVID-19. This table comes from immunoSEQ multiplex PCR, and its TCRdb copy is limited to in-frame clones, with some not included. The data contain some 200,000 clones, roughly 80% of them singletons. Sequenced: peripheral blood. The receptors were gathered from a woman aged 30 to 39 who had recovered from COVID-19.

To note about this clone: The sample has other DNA sequences that encode this CDR3 too. This chain uses TRBV4-1 with TRBJ2-1; D perhaps matches TRBD2 (5 bases). Germline assignment: CDR1 MGHRA and CDR2 YSYEKL. The V gene lost 1 base and the J gene lost 3 bases, with 7 bases spanning the gap. This CDR3 comprises 14 residues. CDR3 nucleotide sequence: TGCGCCAGCAGCCAAGGCCGGGGCTACAATGAGCAGTTCTTC. Translation gives CASSQGRGYNEQFF.

The table lists this clone with a count of one. The CDR3 bases are TGCGCCAGCAGCTCCTCAGCGGGGGCGGGTGAAAAACTGTTTTTT. Translation: CASSSSAGAGEKLFF. The V and J genes are TRBV5-1 and TRBJ1-4, with a tentative D call TRBD1 (6 bases). Per the germline V gene, CDR1 is SGHRS and CDR2 is YFSETQ. V shed 3 bases and J shed 7 bases, with 16 bases lying between them. This CDR3 contains 15 residues.

This clone was recorded once. The CDR3 DNA sequence: TGTGCCAGCAGTTCGACAGGTCGAGATGATGGCTACACCTTC. This gives the protein CASSSTGRDDGYTF. The gene calls are TRBV2 and TRBJ1-2; the D gene is possibly TRBD1 (6 bases). Germline V lookup: CDR1 SNHLY, CDR2 FYNNEI. This CDR3 contains 14 residues. V gave up 5 bases and J gave up 6 bases, with 16 bases separating them.

V is TRBV13 and J is TRBJ2-1; TRBD2 aligns across 12 bases. The ends lost 4 bases at V and 2 bases at J; junction bases unmatched: 3. Germline lookup yields CDR1 PRHDT and CDR2 FYEKMQ (reference sequence). The CDR3 consists of 16 residues. As DNA, the CDR3 is TGTGCCAGCAGCTCCGCTAGCGGGAGGGCCTACAATGAGCAGTTCTTC. As protein: CASSSASGRAYNEQFF. The full variable domain, with the rest looked up from reference TRBV13 and TRBJ2-1, is AAGVIQSPRHLIKEKRETATLKCYPIPRHDTVYWYQQGPGQDPQFLISFYEKMQSDKGSIPDRFSAQQFSDYHSELNMSSLELGDSALYFCASSSASGRAYNEQFFGPGTRLTVL.

This clone has only a few counts. The V gene is TRBV5-1, the J gene TRBJ2-7; TRBD2 matches at 8 bases. CDR1 SGHRS and CDR2 YFSETQ come from the germline V gene. The CDR3 consists of 13 residues. V dropped 5 bases and J dropped 6; count of bases not matched to a gene: 7. The CDR3 sequence: CASRETSEGEQYF. The CDR3 DNA is TGCGCCAGCAGAGAGACTAGCGAAGGCGAGCAGTACTTC.

The V call is TRBV6-2 or TRBV6-3, the J call TRBJ1-5; no clear D gene. The CDR3 contains 13 residues. The V and J ends lost 2 bases and 6 bases respectively, with 8 bases between them. Per the germline V gene, CDR1 is MNHEY and CDR2 is SVGEGT. The CDR3 nucleotides are TGTGCCAGCAGTTACCTCCTTCTTCAGCCCCAGCATTTT. Translation: CASSYLLLQPQHF.

The chain carries TRBV6-6 and TRBJ2-3; 10 bases map to TRBD2. This CDR3 has 15 amino acids. The junction had 9 bases not matched to a gene; V was cut back by 9 bases and J by 3 bases. Germline loops: CDR1 MNHNY, CDR2 SVGAGI (reference sequence). This CDR3 is CASRGAGGITDTQYF. The CDR3 coding sequence is TGTGCCAGTAGGGGAGCGGGAGGGATTACAGATACGCAGTATTTT.

The chain joins TRBV19 to TRBJ2-2; D is perhaps TRBD2 (6 bases). The ends were cut back, 5 bases at V and 4 bases at J, with 11 bases in the middle. The CDR3 has 14 residues. Germline V CDR1 and CDR2: LNHDA, SQIVND (reference sequence). CDR3 protein: CASSWGESTGELFF. The CDR3 nucleotides are TGTGCCAGTAGTTGGGGGGAGAGCACCGGGGAGCTGTTTTTT.

This chain connects TRBV28 to TRBJ2-1, with 7 bases lining up with TRBD1. There are 14 residues in the CDR3. V trimming: 3 bases; J trimming: 3 bases; junction bases outside the gene matches: 2. The germline CDR1 and CDR2 sequences are MDHEN and SYDVKM. The CDR3 spells CASSLGTDYNEQFF. The CDR3 DNA reads TGTGCCAGCAGTTTGGGGACAGACTACAATGAGCAGTTCTTC.

This chain joins TRBV6-5 and TRBJ1-1; D not resolved. The CDR3 sequence is 11 residues long. V was shortened by 8 bases and J by 4 bases, with 8 bases between the two germline ends. CDR1 is MNHEY, CDR2 SVGAGI, per germline. Written as DNA, the CDR3 is TGTGCCAGCCGGGATGGCACTGAAGCTTTCTTT. It yields the protein CASRDGTEAFF.

This clone has only one observation. The rearrangement links TRBV7-6 to TRBJ1-2, with TRBD1 identical over 7 bases. This CDR3 comprises 15 residues. Germline CDR1 reads SGHVS; CDR2 reads FNYEAQ. Trimming removed 5 bases from V and 8 bases from J; junction bases left unmatched: 14. For the CDR3, the DNA is TGTGCCAGCAGCCAGATAGGGGGCAGCTACGGCGGCTACACCTTC. Amino acid sequence: CASSQIGGSYGGYTF.

The chain couples TRBV6-5 to TRBJ2-7, with D perhaps TRBD1 (6 bases). V shed 6 bases and J shed 6 bases, with 18 bases lying between them. CDR1 MNHEY and CDR2 SVGAGI come from the germline V gene. There are 14 residues in the CDR3. The chain's CDR3 is CASRSLTGIAEQYF. The CDR3 DNA is TGTGCCAGCAGGAGTTTGACAGGAATCGCCGAGCAGTACTTC.